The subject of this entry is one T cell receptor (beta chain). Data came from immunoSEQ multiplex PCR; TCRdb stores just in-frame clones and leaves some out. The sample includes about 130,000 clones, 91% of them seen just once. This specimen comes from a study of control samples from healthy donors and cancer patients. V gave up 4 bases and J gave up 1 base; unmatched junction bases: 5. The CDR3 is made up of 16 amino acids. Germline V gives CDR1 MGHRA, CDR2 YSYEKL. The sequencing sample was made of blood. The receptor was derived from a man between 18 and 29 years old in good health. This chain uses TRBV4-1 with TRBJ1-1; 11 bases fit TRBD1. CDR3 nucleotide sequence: TGCGCCAGCAGCCCGAGGGACAGGGGGGGGAACACTGAAGCTTTCTTT. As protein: CASSPRDRGGNTEAFF.